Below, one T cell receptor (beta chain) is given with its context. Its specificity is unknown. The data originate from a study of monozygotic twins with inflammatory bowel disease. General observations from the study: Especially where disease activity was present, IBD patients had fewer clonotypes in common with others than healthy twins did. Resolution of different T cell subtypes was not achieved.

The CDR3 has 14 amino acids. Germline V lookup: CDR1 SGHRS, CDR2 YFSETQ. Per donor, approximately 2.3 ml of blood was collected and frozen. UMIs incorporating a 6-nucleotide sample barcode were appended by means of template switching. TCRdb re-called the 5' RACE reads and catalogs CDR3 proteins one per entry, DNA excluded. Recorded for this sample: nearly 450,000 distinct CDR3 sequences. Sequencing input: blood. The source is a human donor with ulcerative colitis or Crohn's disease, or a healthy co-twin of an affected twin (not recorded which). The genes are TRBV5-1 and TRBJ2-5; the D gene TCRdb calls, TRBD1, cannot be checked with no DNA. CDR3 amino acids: CASSQGWFEETQYF. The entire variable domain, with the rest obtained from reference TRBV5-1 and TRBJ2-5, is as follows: KAGVTQTPRYLIKTRGQQVTLSCSPISGHRSVSWYQQTPGQGLQFLFEYFSETQRNKGNFPGRFSGRQFSNSRSEMNVSTLELGDSALYLCASSQGWFEETQYFGPGTRLLVL.